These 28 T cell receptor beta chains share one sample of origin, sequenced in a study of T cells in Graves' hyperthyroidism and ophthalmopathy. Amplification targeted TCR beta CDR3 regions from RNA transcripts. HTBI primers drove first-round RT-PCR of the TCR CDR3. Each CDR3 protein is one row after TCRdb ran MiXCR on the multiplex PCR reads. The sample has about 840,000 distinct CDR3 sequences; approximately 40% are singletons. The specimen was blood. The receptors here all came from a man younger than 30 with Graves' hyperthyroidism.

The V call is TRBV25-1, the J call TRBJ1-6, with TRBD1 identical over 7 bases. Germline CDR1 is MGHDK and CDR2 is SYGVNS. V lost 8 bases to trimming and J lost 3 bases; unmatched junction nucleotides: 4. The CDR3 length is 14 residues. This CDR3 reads CASSGTDYNSPLHF. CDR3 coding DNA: TGTGCCAGCTCGGGGACAGACTATAATTCACCCCTCCACTTT.

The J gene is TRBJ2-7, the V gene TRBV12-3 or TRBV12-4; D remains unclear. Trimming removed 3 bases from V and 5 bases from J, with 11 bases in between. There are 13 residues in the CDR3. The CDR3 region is CASSFQVGDEQYF. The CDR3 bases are TGTGCCAGCAGTTTCCAAGTTGGGGACGAGCAGTACTTC.

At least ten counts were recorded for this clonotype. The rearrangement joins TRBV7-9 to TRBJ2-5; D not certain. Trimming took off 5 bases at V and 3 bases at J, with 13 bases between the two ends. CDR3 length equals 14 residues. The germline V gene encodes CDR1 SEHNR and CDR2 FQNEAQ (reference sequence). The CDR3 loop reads CASSPPGGEETQYF. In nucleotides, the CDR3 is TGTGCCAGCAGCCCACCGGGTGGCGAAGAGACCCAGTACTTC.

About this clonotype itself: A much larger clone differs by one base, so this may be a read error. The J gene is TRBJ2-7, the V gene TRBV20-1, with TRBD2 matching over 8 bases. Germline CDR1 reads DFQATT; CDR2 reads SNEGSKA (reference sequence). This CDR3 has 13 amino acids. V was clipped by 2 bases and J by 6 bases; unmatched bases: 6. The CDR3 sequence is CSARSGRDCEQYF. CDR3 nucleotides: TGCAGTGCTAGAAGCGGGAGAGACTGCGAGCAGTACTTC.

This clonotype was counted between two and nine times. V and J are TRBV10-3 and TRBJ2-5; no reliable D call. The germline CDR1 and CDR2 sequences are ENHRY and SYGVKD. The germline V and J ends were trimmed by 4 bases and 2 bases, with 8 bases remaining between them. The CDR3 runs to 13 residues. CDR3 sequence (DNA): TGTGCCATCAGTGCGTGGGCTCAAGAGACCCAGTACTTC. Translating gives CAISAWAQETQYF.

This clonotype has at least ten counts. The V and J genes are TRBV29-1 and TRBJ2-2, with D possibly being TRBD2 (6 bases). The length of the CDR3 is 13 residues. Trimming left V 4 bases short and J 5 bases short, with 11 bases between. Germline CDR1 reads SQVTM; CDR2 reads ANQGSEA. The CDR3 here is CSVAWGRTGELFF. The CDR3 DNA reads TGCAGCGTTGCATGGGGGAGGACCGGGGAGCTGTTTTTT.

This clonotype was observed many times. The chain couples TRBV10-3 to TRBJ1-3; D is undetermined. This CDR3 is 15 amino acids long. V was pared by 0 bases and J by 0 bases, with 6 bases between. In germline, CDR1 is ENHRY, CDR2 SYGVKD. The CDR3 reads CAISESTSSGNTIYF. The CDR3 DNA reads TGTGCCATCAGTGAGTCCACCAGCTCTGGAAACACCATATATTTT.

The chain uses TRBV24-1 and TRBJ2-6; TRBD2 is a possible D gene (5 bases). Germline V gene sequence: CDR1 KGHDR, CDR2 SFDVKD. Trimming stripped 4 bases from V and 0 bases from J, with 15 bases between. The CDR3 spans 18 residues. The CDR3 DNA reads TGTGCCACCAGTGAGACGGGGTATAGCAACTCTGGGGCCAACGTCCTGACTTTC. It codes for CATSETGYSNSGANVLTF.

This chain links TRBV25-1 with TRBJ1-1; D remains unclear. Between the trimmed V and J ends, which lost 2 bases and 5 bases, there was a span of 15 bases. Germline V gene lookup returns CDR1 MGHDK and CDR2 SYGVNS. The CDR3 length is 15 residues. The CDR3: CASSERAQAGTEAFF. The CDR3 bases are TGTGCCAGCAGTGAACGGGCCCAGGCGGGGACTGAAGCTTTCTTT.

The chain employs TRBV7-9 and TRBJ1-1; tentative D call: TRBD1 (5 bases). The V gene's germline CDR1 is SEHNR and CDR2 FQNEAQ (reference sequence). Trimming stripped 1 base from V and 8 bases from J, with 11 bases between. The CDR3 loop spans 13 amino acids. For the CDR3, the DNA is TGTGCCAGCAGCTTAGTGGGACTGTTAGAAGCTTTCTTT. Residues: CASSLVGLLEAFF.

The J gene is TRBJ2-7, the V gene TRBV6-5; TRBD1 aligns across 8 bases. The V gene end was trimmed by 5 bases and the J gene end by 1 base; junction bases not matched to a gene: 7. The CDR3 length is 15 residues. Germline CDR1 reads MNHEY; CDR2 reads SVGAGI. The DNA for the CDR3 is TGTGCCAGCAGTCAGGGGGCCCATAGTTCCTACGAGCAGTACTTC. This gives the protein CASSQGAHSSYEQYF.

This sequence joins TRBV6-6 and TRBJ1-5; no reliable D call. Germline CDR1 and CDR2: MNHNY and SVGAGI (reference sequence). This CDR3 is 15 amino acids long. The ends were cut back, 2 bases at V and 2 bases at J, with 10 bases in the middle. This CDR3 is CASSYNDGRNQPQHF. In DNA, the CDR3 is TGTGCCAGCAGTTACAACGACGGACGCAATCAGCCCCAGCATTTT.

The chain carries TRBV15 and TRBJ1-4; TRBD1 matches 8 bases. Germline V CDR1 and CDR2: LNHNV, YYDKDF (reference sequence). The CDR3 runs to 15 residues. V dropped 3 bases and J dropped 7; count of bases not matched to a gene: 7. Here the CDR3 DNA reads TGTGCCACCAGCAGCTTCGACAGGGGAGGTGAAAAACTGTTTTTT. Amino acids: CATSSFDRGGEKLFF.

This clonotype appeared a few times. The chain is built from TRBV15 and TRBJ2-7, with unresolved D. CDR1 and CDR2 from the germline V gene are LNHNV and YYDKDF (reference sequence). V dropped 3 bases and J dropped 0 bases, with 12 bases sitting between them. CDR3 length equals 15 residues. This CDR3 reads CATSSLTDLSYEQYF. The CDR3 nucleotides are TGTGCCACCAGCAGCCTAACAGATCTCTCCTACGAGCAGTACTTC.

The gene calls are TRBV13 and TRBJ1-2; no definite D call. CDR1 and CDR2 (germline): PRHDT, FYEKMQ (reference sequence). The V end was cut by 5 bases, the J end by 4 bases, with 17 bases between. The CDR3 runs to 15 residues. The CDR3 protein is CASSLRTGWSYGYTF. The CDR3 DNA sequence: TGTGCCAGCAGCCTGAGGACGGGATGGTCCTATGGCTACACCTTC.

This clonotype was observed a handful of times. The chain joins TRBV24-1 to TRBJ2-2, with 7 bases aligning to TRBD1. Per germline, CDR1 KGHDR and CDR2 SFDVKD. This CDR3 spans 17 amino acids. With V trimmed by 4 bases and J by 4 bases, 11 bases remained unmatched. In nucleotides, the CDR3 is TGTGCCACCAGTGAGAGGGGGCCCACCTCGGGCACCGGGGAGCTGTTTTTT. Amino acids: CATSERGPTSGTGELFF.

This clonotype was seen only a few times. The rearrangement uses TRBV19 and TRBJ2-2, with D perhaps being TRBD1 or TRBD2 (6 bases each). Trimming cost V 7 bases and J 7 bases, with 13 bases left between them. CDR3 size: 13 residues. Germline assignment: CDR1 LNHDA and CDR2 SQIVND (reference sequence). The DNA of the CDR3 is TGTGCCAGTACTGGGGGCGGGAACGGGGAGCTGTTTTTT. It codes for CASTGGGNGELFF.

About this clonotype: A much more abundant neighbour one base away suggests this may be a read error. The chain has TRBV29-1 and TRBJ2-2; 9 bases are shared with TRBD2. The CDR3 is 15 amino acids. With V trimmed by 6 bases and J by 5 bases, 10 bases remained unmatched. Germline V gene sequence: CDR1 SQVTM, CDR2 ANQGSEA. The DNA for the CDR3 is TGCAGCGTGTCGGCGGGAGGGCCAGGAACCGGGGAGCTGTTTTTT. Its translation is CSVSAGGPGTGELFF.

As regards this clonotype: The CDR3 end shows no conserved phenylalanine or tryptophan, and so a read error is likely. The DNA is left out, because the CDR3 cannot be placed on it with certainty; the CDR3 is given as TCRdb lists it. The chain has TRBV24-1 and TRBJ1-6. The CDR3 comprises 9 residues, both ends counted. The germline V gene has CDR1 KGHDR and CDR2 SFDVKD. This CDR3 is CASSYSGLA.

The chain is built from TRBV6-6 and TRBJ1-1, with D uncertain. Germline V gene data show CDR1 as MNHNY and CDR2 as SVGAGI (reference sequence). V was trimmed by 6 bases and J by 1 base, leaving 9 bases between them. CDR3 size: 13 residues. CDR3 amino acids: CASRPAANTEAFF. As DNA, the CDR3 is TGTGCCAGCAGACCCGCAGCGAACACTGAAGCTTTCTTT.

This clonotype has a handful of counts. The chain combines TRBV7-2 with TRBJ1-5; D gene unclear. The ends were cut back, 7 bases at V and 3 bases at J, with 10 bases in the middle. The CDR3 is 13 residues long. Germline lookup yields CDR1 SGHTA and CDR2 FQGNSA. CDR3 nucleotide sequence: TGTGCCAGCACGGGGAGATCCAATCAGCCCCAGCATTTT. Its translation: CASTGRSNQPQHF.

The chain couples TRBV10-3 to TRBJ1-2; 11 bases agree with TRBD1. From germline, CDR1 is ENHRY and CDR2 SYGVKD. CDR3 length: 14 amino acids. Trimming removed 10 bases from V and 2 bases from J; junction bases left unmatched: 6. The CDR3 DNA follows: TGTGCCACCCTCGGACAGGGGGCGAACTATGGCTACACCTTC. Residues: CATLGQGANYGYTF.

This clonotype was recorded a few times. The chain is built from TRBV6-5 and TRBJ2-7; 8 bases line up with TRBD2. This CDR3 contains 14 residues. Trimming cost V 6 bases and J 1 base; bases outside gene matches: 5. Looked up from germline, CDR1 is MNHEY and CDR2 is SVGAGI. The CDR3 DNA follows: TGTGCCAGCAGAACGGCGGGGGGTTCCTACGAGCAGTACTTC. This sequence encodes CASRTAGGSYEQYF.

The CDR3, as DNA: TGCGCCAGCAGCTTGGCCCTAGGGACAGAAAACTACGAGCAGTACTTC. This sequence encodes CASSLALGTENYEQYF. The chain couples TRBV5-1 to TRBJ2-7; 7 bases align to TRBD1. The germline CDR1 and CDR2 sequences are SGHRS and YFSETQ. The J segment lost 3 bases and the V segment lost 0 bases, leaving 9 bases of the junction unmatched. This CDR3 is built from 16 residues. The full variable domain, with the rest looked up from reference TRBV5-1 and TRBJ2-7, is KAGVTQTPRYLIKTRGQQVTLSCSPISGHRSVSWYQQTPGQGLQFLFEYFSETQRNKGNFPGRFSGRQFSNSRSEMNVSTLELGDSALYLCASSLALGTENYEQYFGPGTRLTVT.

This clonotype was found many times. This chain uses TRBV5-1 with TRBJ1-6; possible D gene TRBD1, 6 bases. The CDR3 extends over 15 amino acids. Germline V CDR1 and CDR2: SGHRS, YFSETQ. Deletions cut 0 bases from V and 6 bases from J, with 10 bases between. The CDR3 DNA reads TGCGCCAGCAGCTTGGACAGGGCCGGTAATTCACCCCTCCACTTT. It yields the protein CASSLDRAGNSPLHF.

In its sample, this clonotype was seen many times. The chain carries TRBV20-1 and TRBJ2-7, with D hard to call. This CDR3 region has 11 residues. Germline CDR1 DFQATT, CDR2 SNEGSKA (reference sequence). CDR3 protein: CSAGTSYEQYF. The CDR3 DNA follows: TGCAGCGCAGGAACTTCCTACGAGCAGTACTTC.

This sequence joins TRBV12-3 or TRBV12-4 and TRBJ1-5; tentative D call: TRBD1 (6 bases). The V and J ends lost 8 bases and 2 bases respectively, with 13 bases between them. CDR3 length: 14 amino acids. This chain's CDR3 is CASDAAGGNQPQHF. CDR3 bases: TGTGCCAGCGATGCGGCAGGGGGCAATCAGCCCCAGCATTTT.

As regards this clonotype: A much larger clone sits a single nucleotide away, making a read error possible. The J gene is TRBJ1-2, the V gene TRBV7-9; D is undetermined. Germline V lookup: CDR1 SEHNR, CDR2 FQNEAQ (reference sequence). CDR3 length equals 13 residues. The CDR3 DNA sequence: TGTGTCAGCAGCCGTCAAGAGTACTATGGCTACACCTTC. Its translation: CVSSRQEYYGYTF.